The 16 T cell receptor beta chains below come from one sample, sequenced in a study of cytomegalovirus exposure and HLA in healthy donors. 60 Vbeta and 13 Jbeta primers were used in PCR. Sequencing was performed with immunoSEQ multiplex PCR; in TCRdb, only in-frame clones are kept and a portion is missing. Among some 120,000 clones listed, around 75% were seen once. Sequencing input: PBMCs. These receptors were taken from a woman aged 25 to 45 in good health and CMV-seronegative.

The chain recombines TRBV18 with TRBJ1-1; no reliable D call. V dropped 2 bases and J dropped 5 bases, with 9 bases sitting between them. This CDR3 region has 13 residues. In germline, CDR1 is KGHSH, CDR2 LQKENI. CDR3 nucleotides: TGTGCCAGCTCACCATTTACGGAGACTGAAGCTTTCTTT. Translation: CASSPFTETEAFF. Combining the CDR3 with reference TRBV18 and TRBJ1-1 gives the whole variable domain NAGVMQNPRHLVRRRGQEARLRCSPMKGHSHVYWYRQLPEEGLKFMVYLQKENIIDESGMPKERFSAEFPKEGPSILRIQQVVRGDSAAYFCASSPFTETEAFFGQGTRLTVV.

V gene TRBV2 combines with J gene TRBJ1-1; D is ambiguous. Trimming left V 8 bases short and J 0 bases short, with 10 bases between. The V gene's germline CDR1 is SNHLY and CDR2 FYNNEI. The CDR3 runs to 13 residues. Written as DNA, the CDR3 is TGTGCCAGCGCAGTTTCTTTGAACACTGAAGCTTTCTTT. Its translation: CASAVSLNTEAFF.

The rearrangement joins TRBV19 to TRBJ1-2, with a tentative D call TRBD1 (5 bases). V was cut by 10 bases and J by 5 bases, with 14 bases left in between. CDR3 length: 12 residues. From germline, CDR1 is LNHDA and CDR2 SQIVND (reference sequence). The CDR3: CAIETEDYGYTF. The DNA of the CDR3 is TGTGCCATAGAGACAGAAGATTATGGCTACACCTTC.

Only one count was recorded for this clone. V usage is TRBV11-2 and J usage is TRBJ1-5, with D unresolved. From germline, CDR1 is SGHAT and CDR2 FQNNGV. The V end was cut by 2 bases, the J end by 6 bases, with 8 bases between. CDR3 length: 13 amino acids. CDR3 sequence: CASSLNHGQPQHF. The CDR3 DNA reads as TGTGCCAGCAGCTTAAACCACGGTCAGCCCCAGCATTTT.

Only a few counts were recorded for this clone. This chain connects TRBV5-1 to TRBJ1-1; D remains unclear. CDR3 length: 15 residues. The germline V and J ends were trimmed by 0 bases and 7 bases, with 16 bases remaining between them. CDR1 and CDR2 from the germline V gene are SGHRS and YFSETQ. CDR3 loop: CASSLAVLQGGEAFF. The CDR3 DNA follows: TGCGCCAGCAGCTTGGCCGTCCTCCAAGGAGGTGAAGCTTTCTTT.

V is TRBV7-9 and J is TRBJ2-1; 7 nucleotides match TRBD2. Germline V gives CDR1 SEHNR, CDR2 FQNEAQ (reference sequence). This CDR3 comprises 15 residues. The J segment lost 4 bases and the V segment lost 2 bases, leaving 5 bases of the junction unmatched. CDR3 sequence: CASSLILAEYNEQFF. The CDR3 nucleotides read TGTGCCAGCAGCTTAATCCTAGCGGAGTACAATGAGCAGTTCTTC.

The CDR3 loop reads CASSYSDTEAFF. The CDR3 region has the DNA TGTGCCAGCAGTTATTCCGACACTGAAGCTTTCTTT. V and J are TRBV6-5 and TRBJ1-1; D is unresolved. Germline CDR1 reads MNHEY; CDR2 reads SVGAGI. V lost 3 bases and J 3 bases, leaving 5 bases between the germline ends. The length of the CDR3 is 12 residues.

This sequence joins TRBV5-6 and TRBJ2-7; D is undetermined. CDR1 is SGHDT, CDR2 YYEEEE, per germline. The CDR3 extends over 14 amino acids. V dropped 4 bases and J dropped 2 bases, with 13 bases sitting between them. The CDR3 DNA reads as TGTGCCAGCAGCACCATAACTGCAACCTACGAGCAGTACTTC. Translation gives CASSTITATYEQYF. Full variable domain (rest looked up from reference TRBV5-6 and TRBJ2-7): DAGVTQSPTHLIKTRGQQVTLRCSPKSGHDTVSWYQQALGQGPQFIFQYYEEEERQRGNFPDRFSGHQFPNYSSELNVNALLLGDSALYLCASSTITATYEQYFGPGTRLTVT.

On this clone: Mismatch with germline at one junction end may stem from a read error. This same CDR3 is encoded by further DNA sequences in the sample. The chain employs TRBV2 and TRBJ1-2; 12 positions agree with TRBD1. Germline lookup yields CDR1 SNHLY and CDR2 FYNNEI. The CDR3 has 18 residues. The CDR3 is CASSVRGTGGNSEYGYTF. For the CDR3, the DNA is TGCGCCAGCAGTGTTAGGGGGACAGGGGGCAATTCGGAATATGGCTACACCTTC.

The CDR3 protein is CASSPGQGANFLTNEKLFF. The CDR3 DNA reads as TGTGCCAGCAGCCCGGGACAGGGGGCAAATTTTTTAACTAATGAAAAACTGTTTTTT. This chain joins TRBV4-2 and TRBJ1-4; 12 positions agree with TRBD1. The ends lost 4 bases at V and 1 base at J; junction bases unmatched: 10. CDR3 length: 19 amino acids. Germline loops: CDR1 LGHNA, CDR2 YNFKEQ.

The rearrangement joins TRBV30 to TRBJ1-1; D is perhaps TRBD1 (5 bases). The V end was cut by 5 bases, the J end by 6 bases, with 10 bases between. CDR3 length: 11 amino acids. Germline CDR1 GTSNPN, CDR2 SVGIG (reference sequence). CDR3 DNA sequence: TGTGCCTGGGCTCCAGGGTCTGAAGCTTTCTTT. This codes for CAWAPGSEAFF.

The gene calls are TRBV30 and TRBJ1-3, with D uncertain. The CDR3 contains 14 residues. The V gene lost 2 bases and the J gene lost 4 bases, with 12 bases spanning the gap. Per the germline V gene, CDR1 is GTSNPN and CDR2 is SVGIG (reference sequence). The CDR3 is CAWSNTPGGNTIYF. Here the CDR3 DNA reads TGTGCCTGGAGTAATACCCCGGGAGGAAACACCATATATTTT.

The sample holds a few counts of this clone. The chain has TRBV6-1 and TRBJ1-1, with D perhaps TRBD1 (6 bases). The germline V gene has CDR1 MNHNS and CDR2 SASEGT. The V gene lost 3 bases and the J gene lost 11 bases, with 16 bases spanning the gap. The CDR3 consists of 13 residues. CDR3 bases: TGTGCCAGCAGTGAGGGTACAGGGCGGTCGGCTTTCTTT. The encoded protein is CASSEGTGRSAFF.

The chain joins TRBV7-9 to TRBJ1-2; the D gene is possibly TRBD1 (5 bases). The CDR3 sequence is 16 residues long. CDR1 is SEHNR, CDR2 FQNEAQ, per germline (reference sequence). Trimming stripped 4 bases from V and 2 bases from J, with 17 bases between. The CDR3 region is CASSSLGGNFNYGYTF. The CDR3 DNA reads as TGTGCCAGCAGCTCCTTGGGGGGGAATTTCAACTATGGCTACACCTTC.

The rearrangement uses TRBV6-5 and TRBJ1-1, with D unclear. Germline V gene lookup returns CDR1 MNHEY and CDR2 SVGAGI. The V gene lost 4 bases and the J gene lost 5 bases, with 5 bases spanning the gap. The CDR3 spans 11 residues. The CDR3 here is CASSSRTEAFF. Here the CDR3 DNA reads TGTGCCAGCAGTTCACGGACTGAAGCTTTCTTT.

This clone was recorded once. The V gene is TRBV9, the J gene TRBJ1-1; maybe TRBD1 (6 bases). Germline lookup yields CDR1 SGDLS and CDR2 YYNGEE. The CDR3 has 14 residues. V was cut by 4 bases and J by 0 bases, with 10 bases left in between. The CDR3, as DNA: TGTGCCAGCAGCTTGACAGGATTGAACACTGAAGCTTTCTTT. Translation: CASSLTGLNTEAFF.